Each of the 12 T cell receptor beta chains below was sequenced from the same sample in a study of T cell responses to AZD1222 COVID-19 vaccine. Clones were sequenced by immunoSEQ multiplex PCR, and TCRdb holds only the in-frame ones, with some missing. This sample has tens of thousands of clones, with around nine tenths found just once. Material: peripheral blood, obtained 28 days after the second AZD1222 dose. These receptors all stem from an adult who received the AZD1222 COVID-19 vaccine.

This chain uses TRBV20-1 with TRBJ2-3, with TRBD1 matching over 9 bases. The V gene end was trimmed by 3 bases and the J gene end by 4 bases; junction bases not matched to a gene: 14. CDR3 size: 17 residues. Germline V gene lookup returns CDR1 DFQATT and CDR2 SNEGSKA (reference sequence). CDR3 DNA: TGCAGTGCTAGTCTTCAACTTGCGGGACAGGGACCAGATACGCAGTATTTT. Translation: CSASLQLAGQGPDTQYF.

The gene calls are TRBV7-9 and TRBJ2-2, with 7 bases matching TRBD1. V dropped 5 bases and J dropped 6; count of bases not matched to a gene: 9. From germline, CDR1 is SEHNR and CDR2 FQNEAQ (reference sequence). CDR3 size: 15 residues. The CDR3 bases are TGTGCCAGCAGCGCTTCCGGGACAGAGTCCGGGGAGCTGTTTTTT. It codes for CASSASGTESGELFF.

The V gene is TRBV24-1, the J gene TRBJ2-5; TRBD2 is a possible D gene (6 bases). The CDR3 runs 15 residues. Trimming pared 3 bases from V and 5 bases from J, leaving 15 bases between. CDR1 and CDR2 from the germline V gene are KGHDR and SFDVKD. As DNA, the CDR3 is TGTGCCACCAGTGATCCCTTACTAGCCCATGAGACCCAGTACTTC. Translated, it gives CATSDPLLAHETQYF.

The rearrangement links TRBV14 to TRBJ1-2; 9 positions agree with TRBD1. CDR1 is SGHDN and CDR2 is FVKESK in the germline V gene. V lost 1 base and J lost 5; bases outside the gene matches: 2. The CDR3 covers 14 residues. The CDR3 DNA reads TGTGCCAGCAGCCAAGGGGACAGGGTGTATGGCTACACCTTC. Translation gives CASSQGDRVYGYTF.

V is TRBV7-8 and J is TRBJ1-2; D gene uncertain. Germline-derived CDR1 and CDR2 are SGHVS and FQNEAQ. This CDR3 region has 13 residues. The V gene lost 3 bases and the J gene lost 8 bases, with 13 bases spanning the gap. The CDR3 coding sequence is TGTGCCAGCAGCTTTTCCCGGGATGACGGCTACACCTTC. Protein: CASSFSRDDGYTF.

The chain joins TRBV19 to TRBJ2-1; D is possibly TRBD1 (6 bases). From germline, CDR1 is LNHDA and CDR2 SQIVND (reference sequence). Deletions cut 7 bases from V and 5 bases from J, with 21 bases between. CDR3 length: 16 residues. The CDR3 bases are TGTGCCAGTACCCCGCGGCCCCGGGACAAGGACAATGAGCAGTTCTTC. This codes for CASTPRPRDKDNEQFF.

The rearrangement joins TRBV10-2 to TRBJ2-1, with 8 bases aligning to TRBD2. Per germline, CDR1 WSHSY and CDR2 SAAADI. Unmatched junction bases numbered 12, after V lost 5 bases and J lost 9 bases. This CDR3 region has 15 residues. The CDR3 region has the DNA TGCGCCAGCAGTAACACCGGGACTAGTGACGGTGAGCAGTTCTTC. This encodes CASSNTGTSDGEQFF.

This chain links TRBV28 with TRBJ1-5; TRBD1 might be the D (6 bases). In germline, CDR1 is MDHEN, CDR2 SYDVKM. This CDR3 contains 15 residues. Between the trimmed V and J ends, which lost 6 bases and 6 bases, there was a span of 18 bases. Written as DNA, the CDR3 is TGTGCCAGCAGCCAACTCTCAGGGGTAGGTCAGCCCCAGCATTTT. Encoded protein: CASSQLSGVGQPQHF.

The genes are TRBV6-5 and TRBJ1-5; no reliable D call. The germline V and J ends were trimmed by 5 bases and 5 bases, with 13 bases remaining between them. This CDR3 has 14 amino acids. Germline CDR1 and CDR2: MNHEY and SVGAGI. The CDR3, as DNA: TGTGCCAGCAGTCGCTATATCGCCGATCAGCCCCAGCATTTT. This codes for CASSRYIADQPQHF.

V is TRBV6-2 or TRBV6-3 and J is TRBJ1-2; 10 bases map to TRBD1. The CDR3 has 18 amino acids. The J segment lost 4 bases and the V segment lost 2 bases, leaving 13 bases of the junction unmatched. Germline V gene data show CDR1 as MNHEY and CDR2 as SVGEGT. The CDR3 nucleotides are TGTGCCAGCAGTTACCCTGACAGGGGGCACGACCGGAGCTATGGCTACACCTTC. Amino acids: CASSYPDRGHDRSYGYTF.

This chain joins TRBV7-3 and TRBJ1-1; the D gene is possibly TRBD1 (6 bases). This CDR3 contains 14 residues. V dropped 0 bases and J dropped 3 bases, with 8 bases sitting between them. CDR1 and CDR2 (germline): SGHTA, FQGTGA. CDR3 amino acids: CASSLTGGHTEAFF. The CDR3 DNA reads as TGTGCCAGCAGCTTAACCGGGGGGCACACTGAAGCTTTCTTT.

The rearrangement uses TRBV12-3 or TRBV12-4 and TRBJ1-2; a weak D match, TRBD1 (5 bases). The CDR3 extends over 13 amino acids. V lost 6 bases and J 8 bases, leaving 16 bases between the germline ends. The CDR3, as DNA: TGTGCCAGCAGCCGAGAGGGACGGCAAGGCTACACCTTC. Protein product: CASSREGRQGYTF.